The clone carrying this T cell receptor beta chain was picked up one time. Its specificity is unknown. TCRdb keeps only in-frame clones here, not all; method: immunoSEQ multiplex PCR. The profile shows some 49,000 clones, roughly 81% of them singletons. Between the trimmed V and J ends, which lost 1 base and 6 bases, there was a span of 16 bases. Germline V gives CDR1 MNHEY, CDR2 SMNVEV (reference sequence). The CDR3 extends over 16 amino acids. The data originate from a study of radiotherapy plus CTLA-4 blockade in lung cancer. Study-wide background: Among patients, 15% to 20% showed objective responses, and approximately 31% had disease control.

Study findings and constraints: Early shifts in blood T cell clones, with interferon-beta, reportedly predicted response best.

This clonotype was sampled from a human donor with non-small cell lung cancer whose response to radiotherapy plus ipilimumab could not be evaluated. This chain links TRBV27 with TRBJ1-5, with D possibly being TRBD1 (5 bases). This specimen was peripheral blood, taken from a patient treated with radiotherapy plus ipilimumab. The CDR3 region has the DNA TGTGCCAGCAGTTTATTGGGTGGAGGGGTAGGTCAGCCCCAGCATTTT. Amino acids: CASSLLGGGVGQPQHF.